This TCR beta chain came from a study of OX40 agonist ivuxolimab in advanced cancers. Turning to the overall study: The costimulatory receptor OX40 (CD134) was targeted by ivuxolimab, a fully human IgG2 agonistic monoclonal antibody. Intravenous ivuxolimab was administered to patients every 2 weeks at six dose levels: 0.01, 0.1, 0.3, 1.5, 3 and 10 mg/kg. The purpose of peripheral TCRbeta sequencing was to test whether ivuxolimab changed TCR sequence diversity and led to clonal T-cell expansion. Partial responses occurred in three dose-escalation patients: two with cutaneous melanoma and one with hepatocellular carcinoma. Prior anti-PD-1, anti-PD-L1 or anti-CTLA-4 therapy was permitted, and checkpoint inhibitors had been received by under 50% of dose-escalation patients. Of the roughly 51 patients in dose escalation, 19 had hepatocellular carcinoma, some 15 had melanoma, 9 had renal cell carcinoma and 9 had head and neck cancer. The paper describes the monotherapy dose-escalation part (N = 52 patients) of the phase I trial of ivuxolimab. In the dose-escalation cohort, roughly 80% of patients were male, and the mean age was approximately 60 years, with a range of about 23 to 80. Here is what the overall study found, with its caveats: Low levels of normalized T-cell clonal expansion were also seen in some patients who did not respond. Partial responders in the 0.1-3.0 mg/kg groups had among the lowest normalized peripheral clonal expansion, especially among CD8+ T cells. Antigen specificity was not determined for the clonally expanded peripheral T cells. After ivuxolimab, more expanded clones were found on average in CD8+ T cells than in CD4+ T cells. Clonal expansion of both CD4+ and CD8+ blood T cells was observed from baseline to week 6 at doses 0.1 to 3.0 mg/kg.

In the germline V gene, CDR1 corresponds to MNHNS and CDR2 to SASEGT. Between the V and J ends, shortened by 5 bases and 3 bases respectively, the junction contains 2 bases. Inclusive of the bounding cysteine and phenylalanine, the CDR3 is 10 residues long. The only DNA kept is the CDR3, 30 bases in frame from the first base. Patients with autoimmune disease history or receiving systemic immunosuppression were excluded from the trial. Peripheral blood for TCR sequencing was collected from all dose cohorts at baseline, on cycle 4 day 1, and on cycle 7 day 1. Samples came from an open-label, multicenter, first-in-human phase I dose-escalation trial of ivuxolimab. The trial enrolled adults with locally advanced or metastatic head and neck squamous cell, hepatocellular, melanoma or renal cell carcinoma. CD4+ and CD8+ T cells were sorted separately from peripheral blood before TCR sequencing. Note on this clone: Its antigen specificity is not known. No base quality information exists; no much larger clone differs at one position.

For sequencing of the TCRbeta CDR3 region, genomic DNA was extracted from the sorted cells. TCRbeta CDR3 regions were sequenced using the immunoSEQ Assay. Sourced from immuneACCESS, this table was stored by TCRdb with only in-frame sequences that have V and J called. A share of the clones is absent; for the studies checked, an unresolved V gene accounts for under half, and the remainder has no known explanation. This sample is represented by approximately 50,000 clones; about 85% of them were singletons. The ten top clones hold 0.76% of the sample. Sequenced here: CD4+ or CD8+ T cells sorted from blood, sampled in a trial of the OX40 agonist ivuxolimab. The sequence was obtained from an adult with an advanced solid tumor such as melanoma, head and neck, liver or kidney cancer. The rearrangement combines TRBV6-1 with TRBJ2-7; no D gene call is confident. The CDR3 region reads CASSFYEQYF. The nucleotides read TGTGCCAGCAGTTTCTACGAGCAGTACTTC.